Listed below are T cell receptor beta chains from one sample, sequenced in a study of vaccination and CD4 T cells after COVID-19. These receptors' antigens are unknown. Each CDR3 protein is one row after TCRdb ran MiXCR on the PCR reads. The sample lists about 10,000 distinct CDR3 sequences; approximately 25% were seen once. The starting material was CD4+ T cells from blood, cultured in vitro, obtained before SARS-CoV-2 vaccination. The receptors stem from a human donor who received a COVID-19 vaccine. CDR3s include the opening cysteine and the closing phenylalanine or tryptophan. The D gene is left open where the match is weak. Clone size is stated in some rows and not others, as once, few, many or a class when expanded.

V	J	size	D	CDR3	DNA
TRBV10-1	TRBJ1-2	medium-sized	.	CASSETFGESNYGYTF	TGCGCCAGCAGTGAGACATTTGGGGAATCTAACTATGGCTACACCTTC
TRBV7-2	TRBJ2-2	few	TRBD1	CASSWTGTGELFF	TGTGCCAGCAGCTGGACAGGGACCGGGGAGCTGTTTTTT
TRBV7-9	TRBJ2-5	few	TRBD1	CASNPGTGEETQYF	TGTGCCAGCAACCCCGGGACAGGAGAAGAGACCCAGTACTTC
TRBV30	TRBJ2-1	.	.	CAWSVPERNANEQFF	TGTGCCTGGAGTGTCCCAGAGAGAAACGCAAATGAGCAGTTCTTC
TRBV6-1	TRBJ1-1	few	.	CASSRGGNTEAFF	TGTGCCAGCAGTAGGGGGGGGAACACTGAAGCTTTCTTT
TRBV24-1	TRBJ2-2	few	.	CATSDSPYTGELFF	TGTGCCACCAGTGACAGTCCCTACACCGGGGAGCTGTTTTTT
TRBV24-1	TRBJ2-5	few	TRBD1	CATSGPGTGQETQYF	TGTGCCACCAGTGGTCCCGGGACAGGTCAAGAGACCCAGTACTTC
TRBV6-5	TRBJ2-1	.	.	CASSYPGHRRSEQFF	TGTGCCAGCAGTTACCCGGGACACCGCCGAAGTGAGCAGTTCTTC
TRBV29-1	TRBJ1-1	.	.	CSVGRQDEAFF	TGCAGCGTTGGGCGACAGGACGAAGCTTTCTTT
TRBV20-1	TRBJ1-1	.	.	CSARDRRTENTEAFF	TGCAGTGCTAGAGATAGGCGGACAGAGAACACTGAAGCTTTCTTT
TRBV9	TRBJ2-5	.	.	CASSTRPGYQETQYF	TGTGCCAGCAGCACGCGACCGGGGTACCAAGAGACCCAGTACTTC
TRBV6-1	TRBJ2-3	few	.	CASSRGRSGGTDTQYF	TGTGCCAGCAGTCGGGGGAGAAGCGGTGGCACAGATACGCAGTATTTT
TRBV6-1	TRBJ2-5	.	.	CASSRDNQETQYF	TGTGCCAGCAGTAGGGACAACCAAGAGACCCAGTACTTC
TRBV6-1	TRBJ2-5	few	TRBD1	CASSLGTGVRGQETQYF	TGTGCCAGCAGCCTCGGGACAGGGGTGAGGGGACAAGAGACCCAGTACTTC
TRBV4-2	TRBJ1-2	.	.	CASSQPRNYGYTF	TGTGCCAGCAGCCAACCACGGAACTATGGCTACACCTTC
TRBV5-6	TRBJ2-5	.	TRBD1	CASSLKGQGMVETQYF	TGTGCCAGCAGCTTGAAAGGACAGGGGATGGTAGAGACCCAGTACTTC
TRBV27	TRBJ2-5	.	TRBD2	CASSLGGGFQETQYF	TGTGCCAGCAGTTTGGGGGGGGGATTCCAAGAGACCCAGTACTTC
TRBV5-4	TRBJ2-3	few	TRBD2	CASSFRTSGTPKGTDTQYF	TGTGCCAGCAGCTTCAGGACTAGCGGGACCCCGAAGGGCACAGATACGCAGTATTTT
TRBV7-6	TRBJ2-1	few	TRBD2	CASSKRMGGVYNEQFF	TGTGCCAGCAGCAAAAGGATGGGGGGGGTTTACAATGAGCAGTTCTTC
TRBV5-1	TRBJ2-5	few	.	CASSLMPGETQYF	TGCGCCAGCAGCTTAATGCCGGGGGAGACCCAGTACTTC
TRBV10-3	TRBJ2-7	.	.	CAIGGTGSYEQYF	TGTGCCATCGGGGGAACAGGGTCCTACGAGCAGTACTTC
TRBV7-9	TRBJ2-1	.	TRBD2	CASSFYGGGTMSDEQFF	TGTGCCAGCAGCTTCTACGGCGGGGGGACCATGAGCGATGAGCAGTTCTTC
TRBV5-1	TRBJ2-3	few	.	CASSMDQATDTQYF	TGCGCCAGCAGTATGGACCAAGCCACAGATACGCAGTATTTT
TRBV10-3	TRBJ2-3	.	TRBD1	CAIRTGVGRDTQYF	TGTGCCATCAGGACAGGGGTCGGTAGAGATACGCAGTATTTT
TRBV20-1	TRBJ2-5	few	TRBD2	CSALASGGFQETQYF	TGCAGTGCCCTGGCTAGCGGGGGATTCCAAGAGACCCAGTACTTC
TRBV6-2/TRBV6-3	TRBJ1-1	.	TRBD1	CASSYFRPGTGVPNTEAFF	TGTGCCAGCAGTTACTTCCGACCCGGGACAGGGGTTCCGAACACTGAAGCTTTCTTT
TRBV5-1	TRBJ2-3	.	TRBD2	CASTKGIAGQGDTQYF	TGCGCCAGCACCAAGGGGATAGCGGGGCAGGGAGATACGCAGTATTTT
TRBV24-1	TRBJ1-1	few	.	CAPGHSNTEAFF	TGTGCCCCAGGACACTCGAACACTGAAGCTTTCTTT
TRBV4-2	TRBJ1-3	few	.	CASSQRGSTGNTIYF	TGTGCCAGCAGCCAAAGGGGTTCAACTGGAAACACCATATATTTT